This T cell receptor (beta chain) was profiled in a study of spatial heterogeneity in lung cancer. On the study more broadly: Sequenced were any available follow-up PBMC samples, which had been obtained a median of roughly 2 years after resection. Notes on the study in general: There were more appearances of ubiquitous expanded tumor TCRs in blood at resection than at follow-up.

Time point noted: blood at routine non-recurrence follow-up after resection. Unsorted whole RNA of tumor, nontumor lung or frozen PBMC was sequenced. Concerning this clonotype itself: The antigen is not known.

Every TCR cDNA molecule carried a tag that served as a unique molecular identifier. MiXCR, applied by TCRdb to the 5' RACE reads, yields one record per CDR3 protein. This table has roughly 120,000 distinct CDR3 sequences, 10% to 15% appearing once. Trimming cost V 5 bases and J 3 bases, with 11 bases left between them. The CDR3 runs to 14 residues. The rearrangement joins TRBV12-3 or TRBV12-4 to TRBJ2-1, with a tentative D call TRBD2 (7 bases). This sequence was found in a male donor with early-stage non-small cell lung cancer. Sequencing was performed on PBMCs, taken at follow-up. CDR3 DNA: TGTGCCAGCAGTCCGGGGGGCAACTACAATGAGCAGTTCTTC. Encoded protein: CASSPGGNYNEQFF.